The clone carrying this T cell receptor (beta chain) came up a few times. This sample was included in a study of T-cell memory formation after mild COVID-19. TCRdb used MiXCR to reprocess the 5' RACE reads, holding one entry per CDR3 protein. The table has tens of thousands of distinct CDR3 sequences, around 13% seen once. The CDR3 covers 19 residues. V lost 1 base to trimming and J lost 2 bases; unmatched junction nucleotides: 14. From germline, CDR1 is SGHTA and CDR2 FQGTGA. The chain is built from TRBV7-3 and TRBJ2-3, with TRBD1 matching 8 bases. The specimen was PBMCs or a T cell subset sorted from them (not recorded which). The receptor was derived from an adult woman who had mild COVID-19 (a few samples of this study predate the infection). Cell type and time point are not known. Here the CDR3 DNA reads TGTGCCAGCAGCTTAATCGGTTGGGCAGGGGGCTCCCACACAGATACGCAGTATTTT. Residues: CASSLIGWAGGSHTDTQYF.